This passage covers 16 T cell receptor beta chains from one sample sequenced in a study of blood T cell repertoires in COVID-19. Using immunoSEQ multiplex PCR, the repertoire was profiled, and TCRdb retains in-frame clones only, with some absent. This table holds about 170,000 clones, approximately 81% found once. The sequenced sample was peripheral blood. These receptors all stem from a woman in her 70s with COVID-19, enrolled during active disease.

This rearrangement joins TRBV28 to TRBJ1-2; D is unresolved. Germline V lookup: CDR1 MDHEN, CDR2 SYDVKM. CDR3 length: 16 amino acids. V lost 3 bases to trimming and J lost 4 bases, with 18 bases between them. The CDR3 loop is CASSFWHTEPAYGYTF. Written as DNA, the CDR3 is TGTGCCAGCAGTTTCTGGCACACAGAGCCAGCCTATGGCTACACCTTC.

This rearrangement joins TRBV2 to TRBJ2-5; 10 nucleotides line up with TRBD1. The CDR3 sequence is 16 residues long. From germline, CDR1 is SNHLY and CDR2 FYNNEI. Trimming took 3 bases from V and 5 from J; bases not matched to a gene: 9. The CDR3 reads CASSDIRQGALETQYF. The CDR3 nucleotides read TGTGCCAGCAGTGACATCCGACAGGGGGCCCTGGAGACCCAGTACTTC.

The V gene is TRBV18, the J gene TRBJ1-2; 8 nucleotides match TRBD1. CDR1 and CDR2 (germline): KGHSH, LQKENI. J gave up 2 bases and V 3 bases, and 14 bases lay outside the gene matches. The CDR3 sequence is 18 residues long. CDR3 nucleotide sequence: TGTGCCAGCTCACCCCCGGTGGGACAGGCTTCTTTGAACTATGGCTACACCTTC. It encodes CASSPPVGQASLNYGYTF.

The rearrangement uses TRBV2 and TRBJ1-1; 7 nucleotides agree with TRBD1. V gave up 1 base and J gave up 10 bases; unmatched junction bases: 3. CDR1 and CDR2 (germline): SNHLY, FYNNEI. The CDR3 is 12 residues long. CDR3 bases: TGTGCCAGCAGTGAAGGCAACAGGGGAGCTTTCTTT. It codes for CASSEGNRGAFF.

This clone was recorded only once. The CDR3 coding sequence is TGTGCCAGTACAAGGGCGGGAGTGGTCACAGATACGCAGTATTTT. It codes for CASTRAGVVTDTQYF. This chain uses TRBV19 with TRBJ2-3; TRBD2 aligns across 7 bases. Germline-derived CDR1 and CDR2 are LNHDA and SQIVND (reference sequence). The CDR3 consists of 15 residues. Losses at the gene ends were 7 bases for V and 2 bases for J; bases not matched to a gene: 9.

The V gene is TRBV27, the J gene TRBJ2-3; D uncertain. CDR1 and CDR2 from the germline V gene are MNHEY and SMNVEV (reference sequence). V lost 5 bases and J 1 base, leaving 19 bases between the germline ends. The CDR3 contains 17 residues. The CDR3 DNA sequence: TGTGCCAGCAGTCCCCAGAGAGGCGGATCACGCACAGATACGCAGTATTTT. Translated, it gives CASSPQRGGSRTDTQYF.

This rearrangement joins TRBV11-2 to TRBJ1-5; 7 bases line up with TRBD1. This CDR3 contains 14 residues. The junction had 3 bases not matched to a gene; V was cut back by 4 bases and J by 3 bases. Germline CDR1 and CDR2: SGHAT and FQNNGV. Written as DNA, the CDR3 is TGTGCCAGCAGCTCGGACAGGAACAATCAGCCCCAGCATTTT. Translated, it gives CASSSDRNNQPQHF.

V usage is TRBV6-6 and J usage is TRBJ2-2, with D maybe TRBD2 (6 bases). The CDR3 sequence is 19 residues long. The germline gives CDR1 MNHNY, CDR2 SVGAGI (reference sequence). Trimming shortened V by 5 bases and J by 2 bases, and 24 bases separated the two germline ends. In nucleotides, the CDR3 is TGTGCCAGCAGTCCCGGCTCCTTCCCTTCGGGAGTTAACACCGGGGAGCTGTTTTTT. Translation gives CASSPGSFPSGVNTGELFF.

The chain employs TRBV4-2 and TRBJ2-1; 9 bases are a match to TRBD1. The germline gives CDR1 LGHNA, CDR2 YNFKEQ. The CDR3 sequence is 16 residues long. V gave up 0 bases and J gave up 9 bases; unmatched junction bases: 9. The CDR3 is CASSQDLGTGYSEQFF. The DNA for the CDR3 is TGTGCCAGCAGCCAAGATTTGGGGACAGGGTATAGTGAGCAGTTCTTC.

The gene calls are TRBV6-5 and TRBJ2-7, with D unclear. CDR3 size: 13 residues. Trimming shortened V by 6 bases and J by 1 base, and 10 bases separated the two germline ends. Per germline, CDR1 MNHEY and CDR2 SVGAGI. As DNA, the CDR3 is TGTGCCAGCAGACATGAACAGTCCTACGAGCAGTACTTC. It is translated as CASRHEQSYEQYF.

The chain links TRBV27 to TRBJ2-1; 8 bases fit TRBD2. Per germline, CDR1 MNHEY and CDR2 SMNVEV (reference sequence). Trimming removed 4 bases from V and 9 bases from J; junction bases left unmatched: 17. CDR3 length: 17 residues. CDR3 region: CASSSRPRAGEFGEQFF. In nucleotides, the CDR3 is TGTGCCAGCAGTTCCCGCCCCAGAGCGGGAGAGTTTGGTGAGCAGTTCTTC.

J is TRBJ1-1 and V is TRBV3-1 (or the pseudogene TRBV3-2), with a tentative D call TRBD1 (5 bases). The CDR3 loop spans 13 amino acids. Per the germline V gene, CDR1 is LGHDT and CDR2 is YNNKEL (reference sequence). The V gene lost 10 bases and the J gene lost 1 base, with 13 bases spanning the gap. CDR3 sequence reads: CATQGTANTEAFF. CDR3 in DNA: TGTGCCACCCAGGGAACCGCGAACACTGAAGCTTTCTTT.

The chain uses TRBV6-5 and TRBJ2-2; possible D gene TRBD1, 5 bases. CDR1 is MNHEY and CDR2 is SVGAGI in the germline V gene. The germline V and J ends were trimmed by 5 bases and 4 bases, with 11 bases remaining between them. This CDR3 has 14 residues. The CDR3 nucleotides are TGTGCCAGCAGTCCCAGGGTGGGCACCGGGGAGCTGTTTTTT. Translated: CASSPRVGTGELFF.

The DNA of the CDR3 is TGTGCCAGCAGTTTATCTACCACTAGCGGAGGGGACCAGCAGTACTTC. Protein product: CASSLSTTSGGDQQYF. The chain employs TRBV28 and TRBJ2-7, with 8 bases lining up with TRBD2. The CDR3 has 16 residues. V was pared by 1 base and J by 8 bases, with 13 bases of the junction left unmatched. Germline V CDR1 and CDR2: MDHEN, SYDVKM.

A few counts support this clone. The chain has TRBV14 and TRBJ1-2, with D hard to call. Germline-derived CDR1 and CDR2 are SGHDN and FVKESK. This CDR3 comprises 13 residues. V was cut by 0 bases and J by 5 bases, with 7 bases left in between. The CDR3 is CASSQDLEYGYTF. The CDR3 region has the DNA TGTGCCAGCAGCCAAGATCTGGAGTATGGCTACACCTTC.

The rearrangement joins TRBV3-1 (or the pseudogene TRBV3-2) to TRBJ2-7; possible D gene TRBD2, 6 bases. CDR3 length equals 15 residues. The germline gives CDR1 LGHDT, CDR2 YNNKEL (reference sequence). The germline V and J ends were trimmed by 0 bases and 2 bases, with 11 bases remaining between them. CDR3 in amino acids: CASSQDQASAYEQYF. The DNA for the CDR3 is TGTGCCAGCAGCCAAGATCAGGCTAGCGCCTACGAGCAGTACTTC.